Here is one T cell receptor (beta chain) with its context. The sample belongs to a study of control samples from healthy donors and cancer patients. Sequenced by immunoSEQ multiplex PCR; TCRdb stores in-frame clones only, minus some. Of some 130,000 clones in the sample, over 80% were seen once. This receptor was obtained from a woman aged 45-60 years in good health. Sequenced material: blood.

The CDR3 sequence: CASSEGESGRGGSYNEQFF. The CDR3 DNA reads as TGCGCCAGCAGTGAGGGGGAAAGCGGGAGAGGGGGCTCCTACAATGAGCAGTTCTTC. The chain links TRBV10-1 to TRBJ2-1, with 8 bases identical to TRBD2. This CDR3 has 19 residues. Trimming cost V 2 bases and J 0 bases; bases outside gene matches: 12. In germline, CDR1 is WNHNN, CDR2 SYGVQD (reference sequence).